This T cell receptor beta chain came from a study of T cell repertoires in cytomegalovirus infection. About the research overall: Epitope selection comprised recently identified HLA-C-restricted CMV epitopes and well-studied HLA-B-restricted CMV epitopes. Shared public TCR beta signatures pointed to both CMV infection and a matching HLA type.

Trimming left V 4 bases short and J 6 bases short, with 12 bases between. The CDR3 runs 13 residues. CDR1 and CDR2 from the germline V gene are MNHEY and SVGAGI. Points from the study as a whole: HLA-C-restricted TCR beta clonotypes specific for CMV led the ex vivo response. Summed public TCR beta family frequency identified CMV carriers bearing the relevant HLA.

Regarding this clonotype: Antigen specificity is unknown.

TCRdb re-called the reads through MiXCR, storing one row per CDR3 protein. The sample lists about 150,000 distinct CDR3 sequences; around 32% were seen once. This chain links TRBV6-5 with TRBJ1-1, with D maybe TRBD1 (6 bases). The sequence was collected from a human donor in good health (CMV status not recorded). Some clones in this sample may be carry-over from other donors' samples. The specimen comprised CD8+ T cells from cultured PBMCs, sampled from culture after CMV antigen stimulation. CDR3: CASSSGVWAEAFF. In DNA form, the CDR3 reads TGTGCCAGCAGTTCAGGGGTCTGGGCTGAAGCTTTCTTT.